The 14 T cell receptor beta chains below all came from one sample that was sequenced in a study of shared clonotypes between healthy human individuals. The data were produced by immunoSEQ multiplex PCR, yet TCRdb's version contains in-frame clones alone and is incomplete. The sample contains about 2.4 million clones, 93% of which appear only once. The material sequenced was naive CD4+ T cells from PBMCs. Documented subset: CD45RA+ positively selected. The receptors come from a man aged 18 to 30 in good health. Some clones in this sample may be carry-over from other donors' samples.

This clone occurred once. The chain links TRBV19 to TRBJ2-5, with a possible D match to TRBD1 (5 bases). Trimming took off 4 bases at V and 4 bases at J, with 13 bases between the two ends. CDR1 is LNHDA and CDR2 is SQIVND in the germline V gene (reference sequence). The CDR3 covers 14 residues. In DNA form, the CDR3 reads TGTGCCAGTAGTAAACAGGAGCTGGCAGAGACCCAGTACTTC. Translated, it gives CASSKQELAETQYF.

V and J are TRBV19 and TRBJ1-2; no definite D call. Germline V gene data show CDR1 as LNHDA and CDR2 as SQIVND (reference sequence). Trimming shortened V by 7 bases and J by 4 bases, and 13 bases separated the two germline ends. This CDR3 is 13 amino acids long. The CDR3 DNA reads TGTGCCAGTACTCGGGAGGACGTCTATGGCTACACCTTC. Amino acid sequence: CASTREDVYGYTF.

V usage is TRBV7-8 and J usage is TRBJ1-4; D ambiguous. V lost 2 bases and J 6 bases, leaving 13 bases between the germline ends. The CDR3 loop spans 15 amino acids. Per the germline V gene, CDR1 is SGHVS and CDR2 is FQNEAQ. The chain's CDR3 is CASSLNGVGYEKLFF. Written as DNA, the CDR3 is TGTGCCAGCAGCTTAAATGGGGTCGGATATGAAAAACTGTTTTTT.

The chain uses TRBV5-1 and TRBJ2-5; 8 bases are shared with TRBD1. J gave up 3 bases and V 0 bases, and 4 bases lay outside the gene matches. The germline CDR1 and CDR2 sequences are SGHRS and YFSETQ. This CDR3 comprises 15 residues. The CDR3 DNA sequence: TGCGCCAGCAGCTTGGGACCGGACAGGGAAGAGACCCAGTACTTC. Translation gives CASSLGPDREETQYF.

V gene TRBV28 combines with J gene TRBJ2-1; D might be TRBD2 (6 bases). CDR1 and CDR2 from the germline V gene are MDHEN and SYDVKM. Trimming cost V 5 bases and J 4 bases, with 15 bases left between them. This CDR3 has 15 amino acids. In DNA form, the CDR3 reads TGTGCCAGCAGTCGGAAAACCGGGAGATACAATGAGCAGTTCTTC. Protein: CASSRKTGRYNEQFF.

This clone was detected a few times. The chain carries TRBV9 and TRBJ1-1, with D unresolved. Germline V gives CDR1 SGDLS, CDR2 YYNGEE. The length of the CDR3 is 14 residues. V shed 4 bases and J shed 1 base, with 11 bases lying between them. The CDR3 bases are TGTGCCAGCAGCAACCCGGGAGAGAACACTGAAGCTTTCTTT. Its protein product is CASSNPGENTEAFF.

This rearrangement joins TRBV7-3 to TRBJ2-2; D is possibly TRBD2 (5 bases). Between the trimmed V and J ends, which lost 4 bases and 6 bases, there was a span of 9 bases. This CDR3 comprises 13 residues. Germline CDR1 is SGHTA and CDR2 is FQGTGA. The CDR3 DNA is TGTGCCAGCAGCTATCGAGGGCCCGGGGAGCTGTTTTTT. It is translated as CASSYRGPGELFF.

The rearrangement links TRBV6-1 to TRBJ2-2; 9 nucleotides agree with TRBD1. This CDR3 spans 14 amino acids. V gave up 1 base and J gave up 9 bases; unmatched junction bases: 3. From germline, CDR1 is MNHNS and CDR2 SASEGT. The CDR3 nucleotides are TGTGCCAGCAGTGAAGACAGGGGGCTCCGGGAGCTGTTTTTT. Its protein product is CASSEDRGLRELFF.

On this clone: Other DNA sequences in this sample translate to the same CDR3. The CDR3 nucleotides read TGTGCCAGCTCACCGGTGGGGGGCGGAGAGACCCAGTACTTC. It specifies CASSPVGGGETQYF. The chain combines TRBV18 with TRBJ2-5; D could derive from TRBD1 or TRBD2 (6 bases each). The germline V gene encodes CDR1 KGHSH and CDR2 LQKENI. The CDR3 contains 14 residues. Trimming cost V 3 bases and J 4 bases, with 12 bases left between them.

CDR3 in amino acids: CASSLMAGGSEWEQFF. The CDR3 DNA sequence: TGTGCCAGCAGCTTAATGGCGGGAGGATCGGAGTGGGAGCAGTTCTTC. The chain is built from TRBV7-7 and TRBJ2-1; 8 positions agree with TRBD2. CDR3 size: 16 residues. The germline CDR1 and CDR2 sequences are SSHAT and FNYEAQ (reference sequence). V lost 2 bases, J lost 10 bases, and 13 bases stayed unmatched.

The chain has TRBV28 and TRBJ2-1, with 7 bases matching TRBD2. CDR1 is MDHEN, CDR2 SYDVKM, per germline. CDR3 size: 15 residues. The J segment lost 4 bases and the V segment lost 3 bases, leaving 6 bases of the junction unmatched. The CDR3 DNA reads as TGTGCCAGCAGTTTGCTTGCGGGACTATACAATGAGCAGTTCTTC. It specifies CASSLLAGLYNEQFF.

The V and J genes are TRBV28 and TRBJ1-2, with D possibly being TRBD1 (5 bases). The CDR3 runs to 13 residues. Germline V gives CDR1 MDHEN, CDR2 SYDVKM. With 6 bases removed from V and 8 bases from J, the gap between germline ends came to 16 bases. The CDR3 spells CASSLRSEGGYTF. The CDR3 DNA is TGTGCCAGCAGCCTTCGTTCCGAGGGGGGCTACACCTTC.

This clone was seen a single time. The chain couples TRBV28 to TRBJ2-2, with D uncertain. V lost 6 bases and J 8 bases, leaving 13 bases between the germline ends. Germline V gene data show CDR1 as MDHEN and CDR2 as SYDVKM. The CDR3 runs 13 residues. The DNA of the CDR3 is TGTGCCAGCAGGTCCCGGGCGGCGGGGGAGCTGTTTTTT. This sequence encodes CASRSRAAGELFF.

The V gene is TRBV7-9, the J gene TRBJ1-3; D is ambiguous. This CDR3 is built from 13 residues. Germline CDR1 reads SEHNR; CDR2 reads FQNEAQ (reference sequence). V lost 3 bases to trimming and J lost 2 bases, with 5 bases between them. CDR3 amino acids: CASSFGPGNTIYF. The CDR3 coding sequence is TGTGCCAGCAGCTTCGGCCCTGGAAACACCATATATTTT.